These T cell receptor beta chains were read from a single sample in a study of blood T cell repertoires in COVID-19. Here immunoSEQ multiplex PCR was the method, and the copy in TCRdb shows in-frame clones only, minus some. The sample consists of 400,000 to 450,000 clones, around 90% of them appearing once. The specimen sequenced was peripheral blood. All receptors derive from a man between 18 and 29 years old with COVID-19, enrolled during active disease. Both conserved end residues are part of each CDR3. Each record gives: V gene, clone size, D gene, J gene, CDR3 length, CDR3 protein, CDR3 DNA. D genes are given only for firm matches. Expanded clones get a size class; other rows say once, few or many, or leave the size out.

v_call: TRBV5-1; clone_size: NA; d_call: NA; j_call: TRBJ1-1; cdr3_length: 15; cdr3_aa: CASSLEVGWNTEAFF; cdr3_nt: TGCGCCAGCAGCTTGGAAGTCGGGTGGAACACTGAAGCTTTCTTT
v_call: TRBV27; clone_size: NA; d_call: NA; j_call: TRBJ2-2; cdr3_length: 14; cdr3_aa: CASSLFRDTGELFF; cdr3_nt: TGTGCCAGCAGTTTATTTCGAGACACCGGGGAGCTGTTTTTT
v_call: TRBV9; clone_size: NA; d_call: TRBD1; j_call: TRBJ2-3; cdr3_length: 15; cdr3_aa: CASSAGTGVVDTQYF; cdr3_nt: TGTGCCAGCAGCGCCGGGACAGGGGTAGTAGATACGCAGTATTTT
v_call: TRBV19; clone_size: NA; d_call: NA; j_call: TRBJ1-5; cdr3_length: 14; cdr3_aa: CASSVTSSNQPQHF; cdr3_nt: TGTGCCAGTAGTGTGACATCTAGCAATCAGCCCCAGCATTTT
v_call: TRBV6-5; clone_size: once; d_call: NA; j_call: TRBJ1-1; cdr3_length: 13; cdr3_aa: CASSFPDNTEAFF; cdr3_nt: TGTGCCAGCAGTTTCCCAGATAACACTGAAGCTTTCTTT
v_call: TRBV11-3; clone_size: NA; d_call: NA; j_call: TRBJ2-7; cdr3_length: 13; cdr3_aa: CASTLTGKYEQYF; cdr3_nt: TGTGCCAGCACCCTTACGGGGAAGTACGAGCAGTACTTC
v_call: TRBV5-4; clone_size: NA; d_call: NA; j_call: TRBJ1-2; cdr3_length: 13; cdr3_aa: CASSLHGSYGYTF; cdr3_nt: TGTGCCAGCAGCTTACATGGTTCCTATGGCTACACCTTC
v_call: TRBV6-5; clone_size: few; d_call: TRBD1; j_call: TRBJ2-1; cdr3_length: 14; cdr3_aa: CASHGGQGGSEQFF; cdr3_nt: TGTGCCAGCCATGGGGGACAGGGAGGGAGTGAGCAGTTCTTC
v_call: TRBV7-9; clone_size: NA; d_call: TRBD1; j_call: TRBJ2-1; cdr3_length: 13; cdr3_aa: CASSPGQANEQFF; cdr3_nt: TGTGCCAGCAGCCCCGGACAGGCGAATGAGCAGTTCTTC
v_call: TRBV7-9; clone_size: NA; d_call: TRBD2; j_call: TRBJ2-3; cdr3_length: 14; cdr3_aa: CASSTDLAGVSQYF; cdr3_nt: TGTGCCAGCAGCACGGACCTAGCGGGGGTATCGCAGTATTTT
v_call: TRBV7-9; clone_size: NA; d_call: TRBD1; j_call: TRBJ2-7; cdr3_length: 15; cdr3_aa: CASSLPGTGTYEQYF; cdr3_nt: TGTGCCAGCAGCTTACCCGGGACAGGGACCTACGAGCAGTACTTC
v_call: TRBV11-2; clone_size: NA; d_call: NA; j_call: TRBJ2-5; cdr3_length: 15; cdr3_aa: CASSSPYRVEKTQYF; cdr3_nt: TGTGCCAGCAGCTCCCCGTACAGGGTAGAAAAGACCCAGTACTTC
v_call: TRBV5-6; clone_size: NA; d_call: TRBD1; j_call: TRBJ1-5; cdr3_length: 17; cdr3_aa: CASRHSGSGGINQPQHF; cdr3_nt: TGTGCCAGCAGACATTCTGGATCAGGGGGAATCAATCAGCCCCAGCATTTT
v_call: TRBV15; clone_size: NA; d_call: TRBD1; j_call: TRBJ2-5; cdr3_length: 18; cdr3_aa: CATSRYSGTGRSGETQYF; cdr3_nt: TGTGCCACCAGCAGATATTCCGGGACAGGGCGGTCGGGAGAGACCCAGTACTTC
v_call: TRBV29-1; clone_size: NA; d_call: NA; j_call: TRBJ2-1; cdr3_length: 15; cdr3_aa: CSVSQQPGNVDEQFF; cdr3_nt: TGCAGCGTTTCACAGCAACCGGGGAATGTGGATGAGCAGTTCTTC
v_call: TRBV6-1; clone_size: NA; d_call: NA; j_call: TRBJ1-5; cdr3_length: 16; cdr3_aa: CASSELRKGSNQPQHF; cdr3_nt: TGTGCCAGCAGTGAATTAAGGAAGGGGAGCAATCAGCCCCAGCATTTT